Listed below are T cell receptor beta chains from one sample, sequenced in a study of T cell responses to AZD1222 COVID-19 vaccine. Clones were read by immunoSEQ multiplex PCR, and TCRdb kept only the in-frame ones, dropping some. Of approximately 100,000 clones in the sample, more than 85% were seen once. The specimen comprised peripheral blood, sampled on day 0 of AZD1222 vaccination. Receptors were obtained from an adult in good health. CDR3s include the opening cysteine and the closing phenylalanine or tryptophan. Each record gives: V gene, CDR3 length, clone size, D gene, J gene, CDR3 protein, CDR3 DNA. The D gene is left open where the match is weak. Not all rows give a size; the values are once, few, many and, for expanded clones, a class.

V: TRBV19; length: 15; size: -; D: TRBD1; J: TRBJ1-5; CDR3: CASNSRPGGLEPQHF; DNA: TGTGCCAGTAATAGTCGACCAGGGGGCCTAGAGCCCCAGCATTTT
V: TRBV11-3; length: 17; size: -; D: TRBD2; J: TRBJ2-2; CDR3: CASSAGRTGGNTGELFF; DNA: TGTGCCAGCAGCGCCGGAAGAACGGGAGGAAATACCGGGGAGCTGTTTTTT
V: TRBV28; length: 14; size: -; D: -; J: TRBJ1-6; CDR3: CASSSPNPGSTLHF; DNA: TGTGCCAGCAGTTCCCCCAATCCGGGGAGCACCCTCCACTTT
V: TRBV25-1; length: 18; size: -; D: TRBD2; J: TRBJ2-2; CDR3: CASMPPSGTSGIAGELFF; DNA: TGTGCCAGCATGCCGCCCTCCGGGACTAGCGGGATAGCCGGGGAGCTGTTTTTT
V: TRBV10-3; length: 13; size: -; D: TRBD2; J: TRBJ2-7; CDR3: CAIRWGLDLEQYF; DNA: TGTGCCATCAGGTGGGGACTAGATCTCGAGCAGTACTTC
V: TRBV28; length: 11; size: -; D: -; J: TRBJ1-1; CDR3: CASSTNTEAFF; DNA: TGTGCCAGCAGTACGAACACTGAAGCTTTCTTT
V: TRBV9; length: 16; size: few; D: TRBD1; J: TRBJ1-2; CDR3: CASSGSRQGGNYGYTF; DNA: TGTGCCAGCAGCGGTAGTAGACAGGGGGGGAACTATGGCTACACCTTC
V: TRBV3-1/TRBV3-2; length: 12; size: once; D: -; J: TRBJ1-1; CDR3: CASSRGPDGAFF; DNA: TGTGCCAGCAGCCGGGGACCCGATGGGGCTTTCTTT
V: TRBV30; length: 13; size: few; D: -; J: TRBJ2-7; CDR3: CAWSYGSNYEQYF; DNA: TGTGCCTGGAGTTATGGCAGTAACTACGAGCAGTACTTC
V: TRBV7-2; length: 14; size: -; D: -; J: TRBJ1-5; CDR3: CASSQVLGNQPQHF; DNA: TGTGCCAGCAGCCAAGTTTTAGGGAATCAGCCCCAGCATTTT
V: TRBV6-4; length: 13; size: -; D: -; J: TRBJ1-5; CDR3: CASSTDSNQPQHF; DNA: TGTGCCAGCAGTACGGACAGCAATCAGCCCCAGCATTTT
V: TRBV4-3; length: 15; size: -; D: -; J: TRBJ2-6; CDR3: CASSLRISGANVLTF; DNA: TGCGCCAGCAGCCTCAGAATCTCTGGGGCCAACGTCCTGACTTTC
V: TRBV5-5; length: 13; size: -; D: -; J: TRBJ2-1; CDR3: CASSLPLGGEQFF; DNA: TGTGCCAGCAGCTTGCCCCTCGGGGGTGAGCAGTTCTTC
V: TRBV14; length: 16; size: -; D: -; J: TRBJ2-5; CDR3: CASSQDLSKSQETQYF; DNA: TGTGCCAGCAGCCAAGACCTTTCCAAGTCCCAAGAGACCCAGTACTTC
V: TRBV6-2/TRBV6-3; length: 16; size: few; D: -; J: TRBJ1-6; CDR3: CASSHTLGQYNSPLHF; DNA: TGTGCCAGCAGCCACACCCTGGGACAATATAATTCACCCCTCCACTTT
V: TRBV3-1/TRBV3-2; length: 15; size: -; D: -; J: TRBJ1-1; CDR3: CASSHNPTQNTEAFF; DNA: TGTGCCAGCAGCCATAACCCAACACAGAACACTGAAGCTTTCTTT
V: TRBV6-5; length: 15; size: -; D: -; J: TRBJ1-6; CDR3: CASSDSASYNSPLHF; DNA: TGTGCCAGCTCAGACTCGGCCTCCTATAATTCACCCCTCCACTTT
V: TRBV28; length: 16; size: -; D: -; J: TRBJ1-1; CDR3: CASSFGVRKWNTEAFF; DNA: TGTGCCAGCAGTTTTGGCGTCCGGAAATGGAACACTGAAGCTTTCTTT
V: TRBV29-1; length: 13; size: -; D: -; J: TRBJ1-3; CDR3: CSARGSSGNTIYF; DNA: TGCAGCGCCCGAGGTTCCTCTGGAAACACCATATATTTT
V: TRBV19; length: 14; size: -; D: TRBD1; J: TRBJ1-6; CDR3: CASSADRLNSPLHF; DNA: TGTGCCAGTAGTGCGGACAGGCTGAATTCACCCCTCCACTTT
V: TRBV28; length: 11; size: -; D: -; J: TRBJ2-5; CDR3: CASKSEETQYF; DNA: TGTGCCAGCAAGAGCGAGGAGACCCAGTACTTC
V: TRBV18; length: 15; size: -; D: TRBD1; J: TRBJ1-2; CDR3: CASSPRDRANYGYTF; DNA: TGTGCCAGCTCACCCCGGGACAGGGCTAACTATGGCTACACCTTC
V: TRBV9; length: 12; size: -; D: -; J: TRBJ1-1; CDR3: CASSSGGGEAFF; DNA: TGTGCCAGCAGCTCTGGGGGAGGTGAAGCTTTCTTT
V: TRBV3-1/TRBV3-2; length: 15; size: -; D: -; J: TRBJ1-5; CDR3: CASSQGDSKNQPQHF; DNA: TGTGCCAGCAGCCAAGGAGACAGTAAAAATCAGCCCCAGCATTTT
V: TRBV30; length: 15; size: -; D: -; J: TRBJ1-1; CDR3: CAWSVRPIMNTEAFF; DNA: TGTGCCTGGAGTGTACGACCAATCATGAACACTGAAGCTTTCTTT
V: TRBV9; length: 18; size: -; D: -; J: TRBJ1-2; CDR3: CASSVEPLFSRANYGYTF; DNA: TGTGCCAGCAGCGTAGAGCCCCTCTTTAGTAGAGCTAACTATGGCTACACCTTC
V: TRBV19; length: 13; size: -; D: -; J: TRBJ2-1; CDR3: CASSITKMNEQFF; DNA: TGTGCCAGTAGTATAACCAAAATGAATGAGCAGTTCTTC
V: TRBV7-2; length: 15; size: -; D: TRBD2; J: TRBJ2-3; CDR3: CASSPLSGGTDTQYF; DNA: TGTGCCAGCAGCCCGCTGAGCGGGGGGACAGATACGCAGTATTTT
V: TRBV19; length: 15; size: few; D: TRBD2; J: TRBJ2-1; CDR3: CASSVASGRGDEQFF; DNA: TGTGCCAGTAGTGTAGCTAGCGGGAGGGGGGATGAGCAGTTCTTC
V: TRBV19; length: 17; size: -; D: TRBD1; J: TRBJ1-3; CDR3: CASSPFATGGSGNTIYF; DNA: TGTGCCAGTAGCCCTTTCGCAACAGGGGGCTCTGGAAACACCATATATTTT
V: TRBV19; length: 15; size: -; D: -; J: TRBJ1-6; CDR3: CASSILPGANSPLHF; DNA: TGTGCCAGTAGTATATTGCCAGGGGCCAATTCACCCCTCCACTTT
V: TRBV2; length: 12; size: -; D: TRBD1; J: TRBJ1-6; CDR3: CASRQGDSPLHF; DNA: TGTGCCAGCAGGCAGGGGGATTCACCCCTCCACTTT
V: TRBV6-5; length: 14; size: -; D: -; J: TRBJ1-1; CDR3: CASTVRQGRSEAFF; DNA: TGTGCCAGCACTGTAAGGCAGGGTCGGTCTGAAGCTTTCTTT
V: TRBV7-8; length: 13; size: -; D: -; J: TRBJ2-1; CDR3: CASSLEAYLMQFF; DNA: TGTGCGAGCAGCTTAGAGGCCTACCTAATGCAGTTCTTC
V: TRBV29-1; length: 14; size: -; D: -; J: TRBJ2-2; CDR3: CSVMGVYNTGELFF; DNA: TGCAGCGTTATGGGTGTTTATAACACCGGGGAGCTGTTTTTT
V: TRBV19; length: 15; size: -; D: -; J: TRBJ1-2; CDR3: CASTKLRDLVHGYTF; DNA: TGTGCCAGTACCAAATTACGGGACCTCGTACATGGCTACACCTTC
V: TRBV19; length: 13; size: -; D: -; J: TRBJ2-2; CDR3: CASSIIGAGELFF; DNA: TGTGCCAGTAGTATTATCGGGGCCGGGGAGCTGTTTTTT
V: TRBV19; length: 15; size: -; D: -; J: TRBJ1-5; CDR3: CATLEGGYSNQPQHF; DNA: TGTGCCACCCTCGAGGGGGGTTATAGCAATCAGCCCCAGCATTTT
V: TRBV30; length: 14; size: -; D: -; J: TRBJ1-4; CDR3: CAWKRGWTNEKLFF; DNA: TGTGCCTGGAAGAGGGGGTGGACTAATGAAAAACTGTTTTTT
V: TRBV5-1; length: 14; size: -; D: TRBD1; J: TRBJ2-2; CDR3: CASSLGTGTGELFF; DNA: TGCGCCAGCAGCTTGGGGACAGGCACCGGGGAGCTGTTTTTT
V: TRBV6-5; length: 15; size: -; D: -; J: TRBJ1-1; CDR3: CASLRNREMNTEAFF; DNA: TGTGCCAGCCTCAGGAACAGGGAGATGAACACTGAAGCTTTCTTT
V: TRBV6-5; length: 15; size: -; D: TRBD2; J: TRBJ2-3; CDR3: CASSIQRGGADTQYF; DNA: TGTGCCAGCAGTATCCAGCGGGGGGGGGCAGATACGCAGTATTTT
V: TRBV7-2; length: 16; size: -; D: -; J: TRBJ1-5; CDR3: CASSLVGPLANQPQHF; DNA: TGTGCCAGCAGCTTAGTGGGGCCTCTTGCGAATCAGCCCCAGCATTTT
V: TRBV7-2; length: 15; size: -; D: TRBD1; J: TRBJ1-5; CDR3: CASSLVVGGIQPQHF; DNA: TGTGCCAGCAGCTTAGTTGTAGGGGGCATCCAGCCCCAGCATTTT
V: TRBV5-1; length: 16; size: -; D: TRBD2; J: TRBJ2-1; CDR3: CASSPSAGGPLNEQFF; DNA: TGCGCCAGCAGCCCCTCGGCGGGAGGGCCACTCAATGAGCAGTTCTTC
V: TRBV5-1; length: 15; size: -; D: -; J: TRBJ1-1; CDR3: CASSSRLGGNTEAFF; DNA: TGCGCCAGCAGCTCCCGACTGGGGGGGAACACTGAAGCTTTCTTT
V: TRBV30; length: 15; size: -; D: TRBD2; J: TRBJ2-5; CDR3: CAWSPGTSGTKTQYF; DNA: TGTGCCTGGAGTCCGGGGACTAGCGGGACAAAGACCCAGTACTTC
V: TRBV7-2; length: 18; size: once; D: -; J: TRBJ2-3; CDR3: CASSLVAARDSFTDTQYF; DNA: TGTGCCAGCAGCTTAGTAGCCGCACGGGACTCCTTCACAGATACGCAGTATTTT
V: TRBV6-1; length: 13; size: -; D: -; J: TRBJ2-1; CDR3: CASSETPGDEQFF; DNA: TGTGCCAGCAGTGAAACCCCGGGCGATGAGCAGTTCTTC
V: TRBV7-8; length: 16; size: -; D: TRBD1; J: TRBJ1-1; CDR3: CASSLAWGQENTEAFF; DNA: TGTGCCAGCAGCTTAGCGTGGGGACAGGAGAACACTGAAGCTTTCTTT
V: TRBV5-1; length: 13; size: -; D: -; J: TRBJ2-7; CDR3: CASSPIGPYEQYF; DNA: TGCGCCAGCAGCCCAATCGGGCCCTACGAGCAGTACTTC
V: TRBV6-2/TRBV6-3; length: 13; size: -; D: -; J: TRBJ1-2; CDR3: CASSSTPPVGYTF; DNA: TGTGCCAGCAGTTCGACACCTCCGGTTGGCTACACCTTC
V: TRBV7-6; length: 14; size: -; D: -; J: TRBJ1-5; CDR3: CASSPSGGNQPQHF; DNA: TGTGCCAGCAGCCCATCCGGCGGCAATCAGCCCCAGCATTTT